A selection of T cell receptor beta chains follows, all from one sample in a study of T cells in Graves' hyperthyroidism and ophthalmopathy. One entry per CDR3 protein, called by TCRdb with MiXCR from the multiplex PCR reads. This table holds about half a million distinct CDR3 sequences, roughly 15% found once. The sequenced material came from blood. These receptors originate from a woman in her 30s with Graves' ophthalmopathy. The CDR3 runs from the conserved cysteine through the conserved F or W. D genes are given only for firm matches. Some rows have no size entry. The others give once, few or many, or a class for an expanded clone.

J gene | D gene | V gene | clone size | CDR3 DNA | CDR3 protein
TRBJ2-1 | NA | TRBV27 | many | TGTGCCAGCAGTTACGGGGGGCTATACAATGAGCAGTTCTTC | CASSYGGLYNEQFF
TRBJ2-5 | NA | TRBV18 | many | TGTGCCAGCTCACCCACACAAGAGACCCAGTACTTC | CASSPTQETQYF
TRBJ1-1 | NA | TRBV20-1 | NA | TGCAGTGCTAGAGATGTCCGTACAGCTGAAGCTTTCTTT | CSARDVRTAEAFF
TRBJ2-3 | TRBD1 | TRBV12-3/TRBV12-4 | NA | TGTGCCACAGGGACAGGGGGCAGCACAGATACGCAGTATTTT | CATGTGGSTDTQYF
TRBJ2-7 | TRBD1 | TRBV11-2 | NA | TGTGCCAGCAGCTTACGGGACAGGGGAGGCTACGAGCAGTACTTC | CASSLRDRGGYEQYF
TRBJ2-3 | TRBD2 | TRBV7-8 | NA | TGTGCCAGCAGCTCAGGACTAGCGAGAGATACGCAGTATTTT | CASSSGLARDTQYF
TRBJ2-1 | TRBD2 | TRBV24-1 | NA | TGTGCCACCAGTGATTTGGGACTAGCGGATAACTACAATGAGCAGTTCTTC | CATSDLGLADNYNEQFF
TRBJ2-1 | NA | TRBV29-1 | many | TGCAGCGTTGATGGGCGTGAGCAGTTCTTC | CSVDGREQFF
TRBJ1-2 | NA | TRBV2 | many | TGTGCCGGCAGCAGTGAGGAGGGGAGGAACTATGGCTACACCTTC | CAGSSEEGRNYGYTF
TRBJ2-7 | NA | TRBV30 | many | TGTGCCTGGAGCATTCAAGGGGGCTACGAGCAGTACTTC | CAWSIQGGYEQYF
TRBJ2-7 | NA | TRBV12-3/TRBV12-4 | few | TGTGCCAGTGGTGGGGTGCGCGAGCAGTACTTC | CASGGVREQYF
TRBJ1-1 | NA | TRBV11-2 | NA | TGTGCCAGCAGCCGATTCGGGACCGGGGCTTTCTTT | CASSRFGTGAFF
TRBJ2-2 | NA | TRBV9 | few | TGTGCCAGCAGCGTATTCCCGGACACCGGGGAGCTGTTTTTT | CASSVFPDTGELFF
TRBJ2-3 | NA | TRBV5-5 | many | TGTGCCAGCAGCGTGCCGTACGGCTTTTCCACAGATACGCAGTATTTT | CASSVPYGFSTDTQYF
TRBJ1-1 | NA | TRBV19 | NA | TGTGCCAGTAGCCCCGAGACGGCGATCATGAACACTGAAGCTTTCTTT | CASSPETAIMNTEAFF
TRBJ2-1 | NA | TRBV15 | many | TGTGCCACCAGCAGAGAGGCAGGGTACAATGAGCAGTTCTTC | CATSREAGYNEQFF
TRBJ1-1 | TRBD1 | TRBV28 | many | TGTGCCAGCAGTGCCGGGACAGAACTTGAAGCTTTCTTT | CASSAGTELEAFF
TRBJ1-4 | NA | TRBV5-8 | NA | TGTGCCACCTCTTCGGTAGTTGCAACTAATGAAAAACTGTTTTTT | CATSSVVATNEKLFF
TRBJ2-7 | NA | TRBV18 | many | TGTGCCAGCTCACCAGGACAGTACTACGAGCAGTACTTC | CASSPGQYYEQYF
TRBJ1-2 | NA | TRBV5-1 | few | TGCGCCAGCAGCTCCCTATCTGAAGGTGGCTACACCTTC | CASSSLSEGGYTF
TRBJ1-1 | NA | TRBV11-1 | many | TGTGCCAGCAGCGTTAGCGCTTCAACGCGGAACACTGAAGCTTTCTTT | CASSVSASTRNTEAFF
TRBJ1-1 | TRBD1 | TRBV4-2 | NA | TGTGCCAGCAGCGAAAAAACAGGGGTCAACACTGAAGCTTTCTTT | CASSEKTGVNTEAFF
TRBJ2-7 | TRBD1 | TRBV30 | many | TGTGCCTGGAGTGCGGGACAGCCTTCATACGAGCAGTACTTC | CAWSAGQPSYEQYF
TRBJ2-5 | NA | TRBV7-2 | many | TGTGCCAGCAGCTTTCGGACAGCCCAAGAGACCCAGTACTTC | CASSFRTAQETQYF
TRBJ2-5 | TRBD2 | TRBV20-1 | many | TGCACCAGCGGGAGGGTTGAGACCCAGTACTTC | CTSGRVETQYF
TRBJ2-1 | TRBD2 | TRBV25-1 | NA | TGTGCCAGCCGAGAAAAGGGACTACACTACAATGAGCAGTTCTTC | CASREKGLHYNEQFF
TRBJ2-1 | TRBD2 | TRBV28 | NA | TGTGCCGCAGGGGAGGGCGGGAGGGCCGCCAATGAGCAGTTCTTC | CAAGEGGRAANEQFF
TRBJ2-7 | TRBD2 | TRBV12-3/TRBV12-4 | few | TGTGCCAGCGGTACTAGCGGGAACGAGCAGTACTTC | CASGTSGNEQYF
TRBJ2-7 | NA | TRBV7-2 | many | TGTGCCAGCAGCAATGTTTGGCGGTCCTACGAGCAGTACTTC | CASSNVWRSYEQYF
TRBJ2-2 | NA | TRBV19 | NA | TGTGCCAGTACCATGGACACGAGGAACACCGGGGAGCTGTTTTTT | CASTMDTRNTGELFF
TRBJ2-7 | NA | TRBV11-1 | many | TGTGCCAGCAGCTTAGTAGGCGAGGACGAGCAGTACTTC | CASSLVGEDEQYF
TRBJ1-1 | TRBD1 | TRBV27 | many | TGTGCCAGCAGTTTAATTTTTGGCGCAGGGGGCAGGAACACTGAAGCTTTCTTT | CASSLIFGAGGRNTEAFF
TRBJ2-3 | TRBD2 | TRBV7-2 | many | TGTGCCAGCAGCCGCGGAGGGACTAGCCGCACAGATACGCAGTATTTT | CASSRGGTSRTDTQYF
TRBJ2-2 | NA | TRBV14 | NA | TGTGCCAGCAGCCAAGACAGGGGATACACCGGGGAGCTGTTTTTT | CASSQDRGYTGELFF
TRBJ2-5 | TRBD2 | TRBV29-1 | NA | TGCAGCGTTGGCCTGGGACTAAGAGAGACCCAGTACTTC | CSVGLGLRETQYF
TRBJ2-7 | NA | TRBV6-1 | many | TGTGCCAGCAGTGATTTACGGGATTACGAGCAGTACTTC | CASSDLRDYEQYF
TRBJ2-3 | NA | TRBV6-1 | many | TGTGCCAGCGGATTGGGTGATACGCAGTATTTT | CASGLGDTQYF
TRBJ2-7 | NA | TRBV30 | many | TGTGCCTGGGTAAGGGAGGTAACCTACGAGCAGTACTTC | CAWVREVTYEQYF
TRBJ1-2 | NA | TRBV29-1 | NA | TGCAGCGTTGAGGGGACGGCCTATGGCTACACCTTC | CSVEGTAYGYTF
TRBJ1-1 | NA | TRBV20-1 | many | TGCAGTGCTAAGAGGGTGGACACTGAAGCTTTCTTT | CSAKRVDTEAFF
TRBJ1-1 | NA | TRBV6-1 | many | TGTGCCAGCACCCTAAGGGGGGTGAACACTGAAGCTTTCTTT | CASTLRGVNTEAFF
TRBJ1-2 | TRBD1 | TRBV19 | few | TGTGCCAGTATGGGGGACAGTCATGGCTACACCTTC | CASMGDSHGYTF